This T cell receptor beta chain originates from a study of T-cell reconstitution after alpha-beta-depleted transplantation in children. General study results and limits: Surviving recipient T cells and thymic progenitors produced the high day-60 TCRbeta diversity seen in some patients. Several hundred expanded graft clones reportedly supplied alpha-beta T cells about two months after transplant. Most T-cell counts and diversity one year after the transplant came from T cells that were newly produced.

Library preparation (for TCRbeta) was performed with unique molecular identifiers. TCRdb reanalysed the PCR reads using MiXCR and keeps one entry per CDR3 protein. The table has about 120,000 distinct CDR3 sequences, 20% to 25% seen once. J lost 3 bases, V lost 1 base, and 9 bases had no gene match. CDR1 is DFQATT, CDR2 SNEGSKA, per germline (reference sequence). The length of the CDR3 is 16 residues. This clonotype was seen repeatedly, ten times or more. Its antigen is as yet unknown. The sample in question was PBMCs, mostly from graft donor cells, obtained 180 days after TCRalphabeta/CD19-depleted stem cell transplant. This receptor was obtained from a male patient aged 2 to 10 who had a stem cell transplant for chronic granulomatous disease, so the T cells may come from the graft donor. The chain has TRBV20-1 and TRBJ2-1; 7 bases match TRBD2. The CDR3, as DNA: TGCAGTGCTAGAGGATCGGCGGGGGTTCACTACAATGAGCAGTTCTTC. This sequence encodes CSARGSAGVHYNEQFF.